The source of this TCR beta chain is a study of T cell responses to AZD1222 COVID-19 vaccine. Study-level points and caveats: Baseline seropositivity characterized only a handful of AZD1222 recipients. Spike-wide coverage was observed for vaccine-associated CD4 TCRs, with dominant responses at 160-218 and 743-854.

The V gene end was trimmed by 5 bases and the J gene end by 1 base; junction bases not matched to a gene: 2. The CDR3 runs to 13 residues. Per germline, CDR1 SGHTA and CDR2 FQGNSA. Sequencing was performed with immunoSEQ multiplex PCR; in TCRdb, only in-frame clones are kept and a portion is missing. The sample has about 140,000 clones, 89% seen once. Regarding this clone: Its antigen is undetermined.

Sample: peripheral blood, taken on day 0 of AZD1222 vaccination. The chain has TRBV7-2 and TRBJ2-7; 7 nucleotides match TRBD1. This sequence was found in an adult in good health. The CDR3 coding sequence is TGTGCCAGCAGCAACAGGGGTTCCTACGAGCAGTACTTC. Translation gives CASSNRGSYEQYF.